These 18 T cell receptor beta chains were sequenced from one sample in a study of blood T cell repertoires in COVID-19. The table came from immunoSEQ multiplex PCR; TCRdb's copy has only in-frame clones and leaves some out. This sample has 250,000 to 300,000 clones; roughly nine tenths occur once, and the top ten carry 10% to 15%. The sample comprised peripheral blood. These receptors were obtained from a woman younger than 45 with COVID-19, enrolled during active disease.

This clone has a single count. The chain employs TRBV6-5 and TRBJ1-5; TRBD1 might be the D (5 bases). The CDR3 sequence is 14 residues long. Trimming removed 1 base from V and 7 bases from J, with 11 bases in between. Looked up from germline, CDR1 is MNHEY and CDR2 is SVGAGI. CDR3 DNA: TGTGCCAGCAGTTACTTCCCAGGGTTCCAGCCCCAGCATTTT. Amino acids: CASSYFPGFQPQHF.

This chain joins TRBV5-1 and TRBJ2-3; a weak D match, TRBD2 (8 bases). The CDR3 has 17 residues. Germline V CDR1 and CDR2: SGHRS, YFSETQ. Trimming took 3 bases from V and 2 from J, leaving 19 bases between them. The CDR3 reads CASSSGGGGPITDTQYF. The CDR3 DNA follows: TGCGCCAGCAGCTCGGGAGGGGGCGGCCCCATCACAGATACGCAGTATTTT.

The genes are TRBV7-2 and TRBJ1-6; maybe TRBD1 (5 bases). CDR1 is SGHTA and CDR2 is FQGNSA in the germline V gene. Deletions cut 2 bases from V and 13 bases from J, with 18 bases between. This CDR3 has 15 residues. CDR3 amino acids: CASSLSRGGPAPLHF. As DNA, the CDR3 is TGTGCCAGCAGCTTAAGCCGGGGGGGACCGGCTCCCCTCCACTTT. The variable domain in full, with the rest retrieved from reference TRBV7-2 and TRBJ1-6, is GAGVSQSPSNKVTEKGKDVELRCDPISGHTALYWYRQSLGQGLEFLIYFQGNSAPDKSGLPSDRFSAERTGGSVSTLTIQRTQQEDSAVYLCASSLSRGGPAPLHFGNGTRLTVT.

The CDR3 sequence: CASSEYKLSTGTGKNEKLFF. CDR3 DNA sequence: TGTGCCAGCAGTGAATATAAACTCTCGACAGGAACGGGGAAAAATGAAAAACTGTTTTTT. The V call is TRBV27, the J call TRBJ1-4, with a weak D call TRBD1 (6 bases). V lost 5 bases, J lost 5 bases, and 30 bases lay in between. CDR3 length: 20 residues. In germline, CDR1 is MNHEY, CDR2 SMNVEV (reference sequence).

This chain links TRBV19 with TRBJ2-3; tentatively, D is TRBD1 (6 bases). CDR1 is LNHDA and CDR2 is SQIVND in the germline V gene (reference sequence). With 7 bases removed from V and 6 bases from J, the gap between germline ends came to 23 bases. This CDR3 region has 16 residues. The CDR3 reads CASTVLPTGPVDTQYF. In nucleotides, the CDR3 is TGTGCCAGTACCGTACTCCCGACAGGACCGGTGGATACGCAGTATTTT.

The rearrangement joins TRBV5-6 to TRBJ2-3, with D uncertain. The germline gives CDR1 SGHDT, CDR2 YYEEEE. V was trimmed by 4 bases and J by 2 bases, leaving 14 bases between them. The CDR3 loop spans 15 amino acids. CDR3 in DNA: TGTGCCAGCAGCGGCCGCGGAAATTCCACAGATACGCAGTATTTT. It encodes CASSGRGNSTDTQYF.

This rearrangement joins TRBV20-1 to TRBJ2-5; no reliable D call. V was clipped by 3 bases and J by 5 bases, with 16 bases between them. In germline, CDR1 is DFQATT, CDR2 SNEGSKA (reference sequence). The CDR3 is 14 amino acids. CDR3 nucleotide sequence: TGCAGTGCTAGTAGGTTTACCCGGAGCGAGACCCAGTACTTC. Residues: CSASRFTRSETQYF.

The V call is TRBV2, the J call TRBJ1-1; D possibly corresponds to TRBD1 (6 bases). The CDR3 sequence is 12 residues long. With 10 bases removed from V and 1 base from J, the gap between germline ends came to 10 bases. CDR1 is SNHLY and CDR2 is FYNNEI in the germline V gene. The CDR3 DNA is TGTGCCAACACACAGGGGAACACTGAAGCTTTCTTT. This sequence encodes CANTQGNTEAFF.

CDR3 in DNA: TGTGCCAGCAGGCGTGAGGGACTTCACAATGAGCAGTTCTTC. The encoded protein is CASRREGLHNEQFF. This chain uses TRBV11-2 with TRBJ2-1, with D maybe TRBD2 (6 bases). V dropped 6 bases and J dropped 5 bases, with 14 bases sitting between them. The CDR3 runs to 14 residues. From germline, CDR1 is SGHAT and CDR2 FQNNGV.

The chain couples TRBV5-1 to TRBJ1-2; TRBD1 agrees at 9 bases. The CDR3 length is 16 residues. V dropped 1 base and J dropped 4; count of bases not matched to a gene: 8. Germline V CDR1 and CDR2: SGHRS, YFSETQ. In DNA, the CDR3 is TGCGCCAGCAGCTTGACAGGGGGCACCTCGGGCTATGGCTACACCTTC. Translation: CASSLTGGTSGYGYTF.

In DNA, the CDR3 is TGTGCCAGCAGCCCGACCCTCAGGGATTCACCCCTCCACTTT. This translates into CASSPTLRDSPLHF. The chain recombines TRBV28 with TRBJ1-6, with D possibly TRBD1 on 5 matching bases. Trimming removed 6 bases at V and 8 bases at J, with 14 bases between. CDR3 size: 14 residues. CDR1 MDHEN and CDR2 SYDVKM come from the germline V gene.

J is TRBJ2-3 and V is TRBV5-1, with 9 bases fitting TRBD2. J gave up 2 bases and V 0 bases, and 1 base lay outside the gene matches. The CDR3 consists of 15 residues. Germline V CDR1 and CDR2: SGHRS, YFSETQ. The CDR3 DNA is TGCGCCAGCAGCTTGGCTAGCGGGGTCACAGATACGCAGTATTTT. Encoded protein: CASSLASGVTDTQYF.

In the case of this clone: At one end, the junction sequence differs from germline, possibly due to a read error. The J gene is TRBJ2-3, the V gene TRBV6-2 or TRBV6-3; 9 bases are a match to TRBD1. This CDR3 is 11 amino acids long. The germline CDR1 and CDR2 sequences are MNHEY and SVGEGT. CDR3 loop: CASSTGTGSHF. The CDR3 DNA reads TGTGCCAGCAGTACCGGGACAGGGTCGCATTTT.

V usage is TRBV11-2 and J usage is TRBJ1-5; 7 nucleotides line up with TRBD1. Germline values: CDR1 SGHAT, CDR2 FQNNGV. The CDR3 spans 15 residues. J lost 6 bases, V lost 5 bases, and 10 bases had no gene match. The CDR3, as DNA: TGTGCCAGCAGCCCGACGACAGGGATCGGTCAGCCCCAGCATTTT. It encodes CASSPTTGIGQPQHF.

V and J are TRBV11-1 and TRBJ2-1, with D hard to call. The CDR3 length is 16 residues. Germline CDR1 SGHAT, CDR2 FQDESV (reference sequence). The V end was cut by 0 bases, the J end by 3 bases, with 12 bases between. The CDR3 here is CASSLASAGYYNEQFF. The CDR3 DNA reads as TGTGCCAGCAGCTTAGCGTCGGCAGGATACTACAATGAGCAGTTCTTC.

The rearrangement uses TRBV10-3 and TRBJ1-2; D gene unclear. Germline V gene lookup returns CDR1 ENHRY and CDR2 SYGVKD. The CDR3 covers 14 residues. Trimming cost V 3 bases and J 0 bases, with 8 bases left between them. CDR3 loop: CAISEGAANYGYTF. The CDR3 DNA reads TGTGCCATCAGTGAAGGAGCTGCTAACTATGGCTACACCTTC.

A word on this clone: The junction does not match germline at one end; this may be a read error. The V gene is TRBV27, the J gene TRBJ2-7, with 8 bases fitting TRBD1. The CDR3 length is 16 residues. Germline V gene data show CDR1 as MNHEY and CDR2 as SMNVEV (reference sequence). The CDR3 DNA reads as TGTGCCAGCAGTCCGTCGACAGGGGATTCCTCCAACGAGCAGTACTTC. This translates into CASSPSTGDSSNEQYF.

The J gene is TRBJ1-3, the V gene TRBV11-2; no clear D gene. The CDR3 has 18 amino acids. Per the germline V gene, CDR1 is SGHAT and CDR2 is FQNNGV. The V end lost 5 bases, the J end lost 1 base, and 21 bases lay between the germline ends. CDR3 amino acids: CASSPDGGFILSGNTIYF. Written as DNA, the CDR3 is TGTGCCAGCAGCCCCGATGGAGGGTTCATTTTATCTGGAAACACCATATATTTT.